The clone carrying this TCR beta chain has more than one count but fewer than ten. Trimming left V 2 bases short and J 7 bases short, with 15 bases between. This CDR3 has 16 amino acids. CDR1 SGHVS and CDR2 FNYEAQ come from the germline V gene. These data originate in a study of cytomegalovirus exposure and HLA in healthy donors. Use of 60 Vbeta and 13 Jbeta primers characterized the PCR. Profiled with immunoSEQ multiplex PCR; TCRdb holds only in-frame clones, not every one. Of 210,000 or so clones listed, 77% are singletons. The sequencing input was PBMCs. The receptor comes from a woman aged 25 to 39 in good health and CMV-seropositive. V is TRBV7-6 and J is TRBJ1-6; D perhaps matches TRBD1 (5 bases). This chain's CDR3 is CASSLFAGTVNSPLHF. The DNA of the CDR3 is TGTGCCAGCAGCTTATTCGCTGGGACTGTGAATTCACCCCTCCACTTT.